This is a list of T cell receptor beta chains from one sample in a study of chemoradiotherapy in HPV16-positive cancers. The table came from immunoSEQ multiplex PCR; TCRdb's copy has only in-frame clones and leaves some out. The sample contains under 85,000 clones, about nine tenths of which appear only once. Sequencing was performed on blood, taken from a patient who underwent chemoradiotherapy. The receptors derive from a human donor with HPV-associated anogenital cancer. Both conserved end residues are part of each CDR3. A D gene is named only where the DNA matches it firmly. Some rows have no size entry. The others give once, few or many, or a class for an expanded clone.

TRBV2,.,.,TRBJ1-1,TGTGCCAGCATTGAACAGCAAAACACTGAAGCTTTCTTT,CASIEQQNTEAFF
TRBV7-8,.,.,TRBJ2-5,TGTGCCAGCAGCTTAGCGGGAACCCCTGAGACCCAGTACTTC,CASSLAGTPETQYF
TRBV5-1,TRBD2,.,TRBJ2-2,TGCGCCAGCAGCTCAGGGAGGGCCCAAGGCACCGGGGAGCTGTTTTTT,CASSSGRAQGTGELFF
TRBV6-1,TRBD1,.,TRBJ1-6,TGTGCCAGTCAAATAACAGGGGGCGTTTCACCCCTCCACTTT,CASQITGGVSPLHF
TRBV21-1,.,.,TRBJ1-2,TGTGCCAGCATTTACGGAAACGGCTATGGCTACACCTTC,CASIYGNGYGYTF
TRBV27,.,.,TRBJ2-3,TGTGCCAGCAGTTGGGGACTTACCACAGATACGCAGTATTTT,CASSWGLTTDTQYF
TRBV18,.,.,TRBJ2-1,TGTGCCAGCTCTCGTGAAAGGAATGAGCAGTTCTTC,CASSRERNEQFF
TRBV7-9,TRBD1,.,TRBJ1-4,TGTGCCAGCAGCCGGGACAGACAAGAAAAACTGTTTTTT,CASSRDRQEKLFF
TRBV7-2,.,.,TRBJ1-1,TGTGCCAGCAGCTTAGCACAGGTCATGAACACTGAAGCTTTCTTT,CASSLAQVMNTEAFF
TRBV19,TRBD1,.,TRBJ1-5,TGTGCCAGTAGTGGGGCAGGGGGCTTGGTTCAGCCCCAGCATTTT,CASSGAGGLVQPQHF
TRBV7-9,.,.,TRBJ2-7,TGTGCCAGCAGCCCGGACCGCGGCGAGCAGTACTTC,CASSPDRGEQYF
TRBV5-1,.,.,TRBJ2-5,TGCGCCAGCAGCCCTACCCAAGAGACCCAGTACTTC,CASSPTQETQYF
TRBV5-4,.,.,TRBJ1-1,TGTGCCAGCAGCTTACAGGGTACACCGAACACTGAAGCTTTCTTT,CASSLQGTPNTEAFF
TRBV20-1,.,.,TRBJ1-1,TGCAGTGCTAGCAGGAGCACTGAAGCTTTCTTT,CSASRSTEAFF
TRBV10-3,TRBD1,.,TRBJ1-2,TGTGCCATCAGCTGGGGACAGGGACGACCCTCCTACACCTTC,CAISWGQGRPSYTF
TRBV6-6,TRBD2,.,TRBJ2-1,TGTGCCAGCACCTCCGGGACTAGCGGTTTCGGTGAGCAGTTCTTC,CASTSGTSGFGEQFF
TRBV27,.,once,TRBJ2-2,TGTGCCAGCGCGATCGGAGGTTCAACCGGGGAGCTGTTTTTT,CASAIGGSTGELFF
TRBV9,.,.,TRBJ2-1,TGTGCCAGCAGCCCAGAGGGGCTAGTCGGTGAGCAGTTCTTC,CASSPEGLVGEQFF
TRBV19,TRBD1,.,TRBJ2-7,TGTGCCAGTAGTAGAATGACAGGGTACGAGCAGTACTTC,CASSRMTGYEQYF
TRBV27,TRBD1,.,TRBJ2-2,TGTGCCAGCAGTTTATCAGGGACAGGGGACTCCGGGGAGCTGTTTTTT,CASSLSGTGDSGELFF
TRBV9,.,.,TRBJ2-7,TGTGCCAGCAGCGTAGGGGCGGAACGCCCCTACGAGCAGTACTTC,CASSVGAERPYEQYF
TRBV10-3,.,.,TRBJ2-1,TGTGCCATCGGGAAAGGGGGCGGGAGGTCCAATGAGCAGTTCTTC,CAIGKGGGRSNEQFF
TRBV5-1,.,.,TRBJ1-4,TGCGCCAGCAGCGACGGAGGAAGGGGCATCACTAATGAAAAACTGTTTTTT,CASSDGGRGITNEKLFF
TRBV27,.,.,TRBJ2-5,TGTGCCAGCAGTTTAGGAAAGTACCAAGAGACCCAGTACTTC,CASSLGKYQETQYF
TRBV6-6,.,.,TRBJ2-1,TGTGCCAGCAGGACAGGTTCCTACAATGAGCAGTTCTTC,CASRTGSYNEQFF
TRBV10-3,TRBD2,.,TRBJ2-1,TGTGCCATCAGTGAAGGAGTAGCGGGCTACAATGAGCAGTTCTTC,CAISEGVAGYNEQFF
TRBV5-1,.,.,TRBJ1-1,TGCGCCAGCAGCCCGGGGACCGCTGAAGCTTTCTTT,CASSPGTAEAFF
TRBV2,.,.,TRBJ1-2,TGTGCCAGCAGTGCCTTACCCGGGAGGGCCTATGGCTACACCTTC,CASSALPGRAYGYTF
TRBV19,.,.,TRBJ1-4,TGTGCCAGTAGAAGTTCCCCAGGGGTTAGTGAAAAACTGTTTTTT,CASRSSPGVSEKLFF